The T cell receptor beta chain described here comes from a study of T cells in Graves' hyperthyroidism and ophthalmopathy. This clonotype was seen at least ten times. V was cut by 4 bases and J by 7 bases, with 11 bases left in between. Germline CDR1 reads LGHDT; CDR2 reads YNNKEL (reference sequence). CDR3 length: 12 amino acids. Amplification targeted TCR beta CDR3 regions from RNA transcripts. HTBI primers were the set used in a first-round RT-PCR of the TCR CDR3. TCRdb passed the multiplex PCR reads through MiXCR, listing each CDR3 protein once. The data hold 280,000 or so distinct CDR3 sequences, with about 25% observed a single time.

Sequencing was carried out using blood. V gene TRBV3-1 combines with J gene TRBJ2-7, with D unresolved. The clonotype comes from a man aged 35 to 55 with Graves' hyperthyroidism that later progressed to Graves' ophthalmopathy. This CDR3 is CASSRTPMEQYF. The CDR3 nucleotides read TGTGCCAGCAGCCGGACCCCTATGGAGCAGTACTTC.